The clone carrying this TCR beta chain was detected many times. Its antigen is undetermined. This sample was taken from a study of breast tumors, draining lymph nodes, adjacent tissues. Study-wide findings and caveats: Tumor TCR diversity was below lymph nodes but above nontumor tissue.

TCRdb redid the calling of the multiplex PCR reads with MiXCR, one entry per CDR3 protein. The table records 200,000 or so distinct CDR3 sequences, approximately 30% of them present only once. Axillary draining lymph nodes of breast cancer patients supplied the node samples. This CDR3 has 13 amino acids. Deletions cut 1 base from V and 4 bases from J, with 6 bases between. The V gene's germline CDR1 is SGHRS and CDR2 YFSETQ. The chain couples TRBV5-1 to TRBJ1-3; D ambiguous. The clonotype originates from a female donor with breast cancer. Some clones in this sample may be carry-over from other donors' samples. Sequenced: axillary lymph node tissue. DNA for the CDR3: TGCGCCAGCAGCTTGAGAAGGGGAAACACCATATATTTT. It codes for CASSLRRGNTIYF.